What follows are 10 T cell receptor beta chains derived from one specimen sequenced in a study of siplizumab effects on memory and regulatory T cells. TCRdb's table, derived via immunoSEQ multiplex PCR, lists solely in-frame clones and lacks some. The table includes 99,000 or so clones, 85% to 95% detected once. The sequenced sample was CD4+ T cells sorted from blood. The source is a human donor in good health.

V gene TRBV6-1 combines with J gene TRBJ1-2, with D unclear. Deletions cut 3 bases from V and 8 bases from J, with 13 bases between. CDR1 MNHNS and CDR2 SASEGT come from the germline V gene. This CDR3 spans 13 amino acids. Here the CDR3 reads CASSDNSLNGYTF. In DNA form, the CDR3 reads TGTGCCAGCAGTGATAACAGCCTCAACGGCTACACCTTC.

The chain carries TRBV5-3 and TRBJ1-2; a weak D match, TRBD1 (5 bases). TRBV5-3 falls under the ORF class, with uncertain function. Trimming cost V 4 bases and J 4 bases, with 23 bases left between them. This CDR3 has 17 amino acids. In DNA, the CDR3 is TGTGCCAGAAGCCTATACAAAGGGGCGCCGGCGCGCTATGGCTACACCTTC. Its protein is CARSLYKGAPARYGYTF.

The chain recombines TRBV5-1 with TRBJ2-7; TRBD1 matches 9 bases. Losses at the gene ends were 4 bases for V and 5 bases for J; bases not matched to a gene: 10. The CDR3 extends over 15 amino acids. Germline V gene sequence: CDR1 SGHRS, CDR2 YFSETQ. CDR3 protein: CASSRGGTGSHEQYF. The CDR3 DNA sequence: TGCGCCAGCAGCCGAGGTGGGACAGGGAGCCACGAGCAGTACTTC. Combining the CDR3 with reference TRBV5-1 and TRBJ2-7 gives the whole variable domain KAGVTQTPRYLIKTRGQQVTLSCSPISGHRSVSWYQQTPGQGLQFLFEYFSETQRNKGNFPGRFSGRQFSNSRSEMNVSTLELGDSALYLCASSRGGTGSHEQYFGPGTRLTVT.

This clone was observed once. The chain is built from TRBV4-1 and TRBJ1-5; 8 positions match TRBD1. The trim removed 4 bases at V and 7 bases at J, leaving 15 bases unmatched. Germline V gives CDR1 MGHRA, CDR2 YSYEKL. The CDR3 contains 17 residues. The CDR3 DNA follows: TGCGCCAGCAGCCCAGGCGGCAGGGGGCGCCGGGGCCAGCCCCAGCATTTT. Amino acids: CASSPGGRGRRGQPQHF.

J is TRBJ2-3 and V is TRBV7-3; D is perhaps TRBD1 (5 bases). Germline CDR1 reads SGHTA; CDR2 reads FQGTGA. Trimming removed 5 bases from V and 7 bases from J, with 16 bases in between. The CDR3 extends over 14 amino acids. As DNA, the CDR3 is TGTGCCAGCAGCGGGGCGGTGTTCACCTATACGCAGTATTTT. It yields the protein CASSGAVFTYTQYF.

The chain combines TRBV4-3 with TRBJ2-1; TRBD2 agrees at 14 bases. Germline CDR1 reads LGHNA; CDR2 reads YSLEER. The ends lost 4 bases at V and 0 bases at J; junction bases unmatched: 8. The CDR3 is made up of 19 amino acids. The CDR3 nucleotides are TGCGCCAGCAGCCTTACCCCCGGGACTAGCGGGAGCTCCTACAATGAGCAGTTCTTC. It codes for CASSLTPGTSGSSYNEQFF.

The J gene is TRBJ2-7, the V gene TRBV11-2; TRBD2 matches at 9 bases. Germline V gives CDR1 SGHAT, CDR2 FQNNGV. After removal of 1 base from V and 7 bases from J, the junction contained 17 bases not matched to a gene. The CDR3 is made up of 18 amino acids. The CDR3 here is CASSLGQLGGLASGEQYF. The CDR3 DNA sequence: TGTGCCAGCAGCTTAGGTCAGTTAGGAGGACTAGCGTCGGGGGAGCAGTACTTC.

The V gene is TRBV5-4, the J gene TRBJ2-5; D assignment may be TRBD1 or TRBD2 (5 bases each). Germline CDR1 SGHNT, CDR2 YYREEE (reference sequence). V lost 1 base to trimming and J lost 2 bases, with 9 bases between them. The CDR3 covers 14 residues. DNA of the CDR3: TGTGCCAGCAGCTTGCGGGACGCACAAGAGACCCAGTACTTC. It is translated as CASSLRDAQETQYF.

The rearrangement joins TRBV19 to TRBJ2-5; no clear D gene. The germline gives CDR1 LNHDA, CDR2 SQIVND (reference sequence). The length of the CDR3 is 14 residues. V was trimmed by 1 base and J by 2 bases, leaving 8 bases between them. The CDR3 spells CASSIVAGQETQYF. In DNA form, the CDR3 reads TGTGCCAGTAGTATAGTTGCAGGTCAAGAGACCCAGTACTTC.

The V gene is TRBV7-9, the J gene TRBJ1-1; possibly TRBD1 for D (6 bases). Between the trimmed V and J ends, which lost 1 base and 1 base, there was a span of 10 bases. The CDR3 extends over 15 amino acids. Per germline, CDR1 SEHNR and CDR2 FQNEAQ (reference sequence). The CDR3 reads CASSLDTGRNTEAFF. CDR3 bases: TGTGCCAGCAGCTTAGATACAGGGAGGAACACTGAAGCTTTCTTT.